This T cell receptor beta chain was observed in a study of T cell changes during pregnancy in multiple sclerosis. From germline, CDR1 is SGDLS and CDR2 YYNGEE. This CDR3 is 14 amino acids long. Trimming took 0 bases from V and 7 from J, leaving 13 bases between them. The protocol was immunoSEQ multiplex PCR, while the TCRdb copy is restricted to in-frame clones and leaves out a portion. This sample has just over 90,000 clones, with about nine tenths found just once. The chain has TRBV9 and TRBJ2-5; D possibly corresponds to TRBD2 (6 bases). Specimen: peripheral blood, collected after pregnancy. The sequence came from a female donor in good health, enrolled as a control in a pregnancy study. The CDR3 bases are TGTGCCAGCAGCGTAGTTGAGGGAGGAGGGACCCAGTACTTC. Protein sequence: CASSVVEGGGTQYF.